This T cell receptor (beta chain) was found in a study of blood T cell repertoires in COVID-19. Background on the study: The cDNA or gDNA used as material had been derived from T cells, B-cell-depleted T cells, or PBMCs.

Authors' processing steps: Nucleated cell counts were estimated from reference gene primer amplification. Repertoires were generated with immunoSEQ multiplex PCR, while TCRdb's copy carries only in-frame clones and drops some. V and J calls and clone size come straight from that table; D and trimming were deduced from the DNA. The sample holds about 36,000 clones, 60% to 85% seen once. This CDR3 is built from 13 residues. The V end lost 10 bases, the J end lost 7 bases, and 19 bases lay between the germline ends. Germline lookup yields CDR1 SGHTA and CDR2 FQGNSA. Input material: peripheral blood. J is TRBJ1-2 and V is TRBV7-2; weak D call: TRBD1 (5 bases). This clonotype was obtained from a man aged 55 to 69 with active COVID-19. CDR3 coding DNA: TGTGCCACAACCCCTCAGGGACTAGGTGGCTACACCTTC. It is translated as CATTPQGLGGYTF. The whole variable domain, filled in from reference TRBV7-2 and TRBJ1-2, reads GAGVSQSPSNKVTEKGKDVELRCDPISGHTALYWYRQSLGQGLEFLIYFQGNSAPDKSGLPSDRFSAERTGGSVSTLTIQRTQQEDSAVYLCATTPQGLGGYTFGSGTRLTVV.